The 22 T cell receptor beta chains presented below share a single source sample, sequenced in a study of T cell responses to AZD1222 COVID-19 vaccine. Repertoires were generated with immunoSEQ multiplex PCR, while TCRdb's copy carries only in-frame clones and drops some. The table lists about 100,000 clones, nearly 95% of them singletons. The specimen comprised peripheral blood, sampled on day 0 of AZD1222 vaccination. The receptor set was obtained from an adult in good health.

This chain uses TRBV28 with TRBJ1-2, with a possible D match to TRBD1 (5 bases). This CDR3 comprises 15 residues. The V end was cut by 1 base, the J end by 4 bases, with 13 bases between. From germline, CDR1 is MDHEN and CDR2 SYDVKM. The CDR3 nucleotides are TGTGCCAGCAGTTTATCCGCCAGGGTGGTCTATGGCTACACCTTC. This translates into CASSLSARVVYGYTF.

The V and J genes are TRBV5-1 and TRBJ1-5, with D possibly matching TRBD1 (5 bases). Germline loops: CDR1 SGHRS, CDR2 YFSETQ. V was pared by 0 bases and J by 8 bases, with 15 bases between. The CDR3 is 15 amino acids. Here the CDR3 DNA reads TGCGCCAGCAGCTTGGCAGGGCCCGGAGGAGAGCCCCAGCATTTT. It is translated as CASSLAGPGGEPQHF.

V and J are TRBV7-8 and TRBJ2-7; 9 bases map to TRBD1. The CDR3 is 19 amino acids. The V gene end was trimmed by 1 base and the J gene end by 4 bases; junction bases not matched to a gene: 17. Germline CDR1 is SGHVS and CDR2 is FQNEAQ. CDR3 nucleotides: TGTGCCAGCAGCTTAGATTCTGAGGGAACAGGGGGCTTAGTATACGAGCAGTACTTC. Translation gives CASSLDSEGTGGLVYEQYF.

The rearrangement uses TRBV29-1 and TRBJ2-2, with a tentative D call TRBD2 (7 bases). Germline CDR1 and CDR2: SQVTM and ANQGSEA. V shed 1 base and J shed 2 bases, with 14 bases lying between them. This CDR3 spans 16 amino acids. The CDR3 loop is CSVEGRGGVNTGELFF. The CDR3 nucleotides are TGCAGCGTTGAAGGGCGAGGGGGGGTTAACACCGGGGAGCTGTTTTTT.

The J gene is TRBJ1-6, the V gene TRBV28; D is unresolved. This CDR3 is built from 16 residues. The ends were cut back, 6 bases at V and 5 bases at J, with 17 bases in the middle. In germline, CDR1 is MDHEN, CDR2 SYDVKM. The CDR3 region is CASSSKTLIHNSPLHF. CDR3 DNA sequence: TGTGCCAGCAGCTCAAAGACCCTAATCCATAATTCACCCCTCCACTTT.

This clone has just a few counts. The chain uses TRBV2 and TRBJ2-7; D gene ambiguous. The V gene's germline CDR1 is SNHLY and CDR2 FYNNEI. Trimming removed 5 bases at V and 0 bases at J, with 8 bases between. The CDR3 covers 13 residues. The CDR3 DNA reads TGTGCCAGCAGTCACTCCCCCTCCTACGAGCAGTACTTC. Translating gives CASSHSPSYEQYF.

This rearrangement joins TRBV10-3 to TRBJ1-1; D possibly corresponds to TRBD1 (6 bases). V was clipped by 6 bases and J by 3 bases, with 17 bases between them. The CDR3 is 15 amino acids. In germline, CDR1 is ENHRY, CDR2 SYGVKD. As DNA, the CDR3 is TGTGCCATCAGCCACAACTTAGGGGGGGACACTGAAGCTTTCTTT. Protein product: CAISHNLGGDTEAFF.

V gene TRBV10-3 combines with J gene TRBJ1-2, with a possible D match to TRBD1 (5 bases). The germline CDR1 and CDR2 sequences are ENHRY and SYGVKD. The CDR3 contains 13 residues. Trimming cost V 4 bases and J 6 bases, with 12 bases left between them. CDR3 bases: TGTGCCATCAGTGCTGGGGGTTCTAATGGCTACACCTTC. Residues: CAISAGGSNGYTF.

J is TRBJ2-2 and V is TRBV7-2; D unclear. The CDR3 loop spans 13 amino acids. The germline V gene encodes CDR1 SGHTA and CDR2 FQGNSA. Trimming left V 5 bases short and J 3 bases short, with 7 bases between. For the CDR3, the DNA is TGTGCCAGCAGCGTCCGGTACACCGGGGAGCTGTTTTTT. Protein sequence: CASSVRYTGELFF.

CDR3: CASSSAGTAQETQYF. CDR3 sequence (DNA): TGCGCCAGCAGCTCGGCCGGGACGGCCCAAGAGACCCAGTACTTC. This chain joins TRBV5-1 and TRBJ2-5; possibly TRBD1 or TRBD2 for D (5 bases each). The V gene lost 3 bases and the J gene lost 1 base, with 13 bases spanning the gap. Germline CDR1 reads SGHRS; CDR2 reads YFSETQ. The CDR3 runs to 15 residues.

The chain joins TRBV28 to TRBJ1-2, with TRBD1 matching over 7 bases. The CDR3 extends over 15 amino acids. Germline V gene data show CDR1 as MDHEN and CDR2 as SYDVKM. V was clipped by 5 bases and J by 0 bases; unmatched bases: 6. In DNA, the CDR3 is TGTGCCAGCAGTACTACAGGGGTGGCTAACTATGGCTACACCTTC. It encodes CASSTTGVANYGYTF.

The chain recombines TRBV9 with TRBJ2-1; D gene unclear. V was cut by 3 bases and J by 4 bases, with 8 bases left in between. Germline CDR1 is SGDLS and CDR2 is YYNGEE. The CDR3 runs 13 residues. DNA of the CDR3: TGTGCCAGCAGCGGGATTGGGTACAATGAGCAGTTCTTC. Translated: CASSGIGYNEQFF.

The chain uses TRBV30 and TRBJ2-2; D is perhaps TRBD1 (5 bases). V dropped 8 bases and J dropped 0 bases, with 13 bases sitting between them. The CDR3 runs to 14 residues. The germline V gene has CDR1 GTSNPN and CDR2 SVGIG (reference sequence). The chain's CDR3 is CARKGFANTGELFF. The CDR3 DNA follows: TGTGCCCGGAAGGGGTTCGCGAACACCGGGGAGCTGTTTTTT.

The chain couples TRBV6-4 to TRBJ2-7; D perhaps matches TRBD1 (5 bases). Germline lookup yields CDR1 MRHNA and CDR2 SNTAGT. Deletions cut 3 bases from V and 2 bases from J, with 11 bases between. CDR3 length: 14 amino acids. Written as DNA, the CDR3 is TGTGCCAGCAGTGAAGGCGAAGGGGCCTACGAGCAGTACTTC. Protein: CASSEGEGAYEQYF.

CDR3 residues: CTSSQVAGNGTDTQYF. The CDR3 bases are TGCACCAGCAGCCAAGTAGCGGGAAACGGCACAGATACGCAGTATTTT. J is TRBJ2-3 and V is TRBV1; the D call TRBD2 from the table was never checked on the DNA. TRBV1 is a known pseudogene. This CDR3 contains 16 residues.

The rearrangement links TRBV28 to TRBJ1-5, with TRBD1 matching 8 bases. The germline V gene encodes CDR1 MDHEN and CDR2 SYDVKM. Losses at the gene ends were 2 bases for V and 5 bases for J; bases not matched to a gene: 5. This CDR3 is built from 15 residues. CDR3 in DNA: TGTGCCAGCAGTTTACCCGGACAGGGATATCAGCCCCAGCATTTT. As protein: CASSLPGQGYQPQHF. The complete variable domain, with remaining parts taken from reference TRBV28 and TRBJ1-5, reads DVKVTQSSRYLVKRTGEKVFLECVQDMDHENMFWYRQDPGLGLRLIYFSYDVKMKEKGDIPEGYSVSREKKERFSLILESASTNQTSMYLCASSLPGQGYQPQHFGDGTRLSIL.

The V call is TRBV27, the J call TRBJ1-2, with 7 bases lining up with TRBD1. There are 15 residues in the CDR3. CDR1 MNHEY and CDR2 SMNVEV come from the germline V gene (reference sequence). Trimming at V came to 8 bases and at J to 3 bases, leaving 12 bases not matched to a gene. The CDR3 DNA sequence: TGTGCCAGCGCTGGGGGGACAGCGGTGGACTATGGCTACACCTTC. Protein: CASAGGTAVDYGYTF.

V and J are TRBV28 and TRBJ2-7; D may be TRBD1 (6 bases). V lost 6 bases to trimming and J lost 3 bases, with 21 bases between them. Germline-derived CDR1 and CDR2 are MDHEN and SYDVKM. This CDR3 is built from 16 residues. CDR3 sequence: CASSLHPGTSGYEQYF. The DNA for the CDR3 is TGTGCCAGCAGCCTGCACCCCGGGACATCTGGCTACGAGCAGTACTTC.

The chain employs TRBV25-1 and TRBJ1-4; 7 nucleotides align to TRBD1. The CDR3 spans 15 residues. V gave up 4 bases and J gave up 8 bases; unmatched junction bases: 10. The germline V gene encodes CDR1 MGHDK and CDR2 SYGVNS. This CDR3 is CASSGLRDSREKLFF. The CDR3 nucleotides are TGTGCCAGCAGTGGCCTCCGGGACAGCAGAGAAAAACTGTTTTTT.

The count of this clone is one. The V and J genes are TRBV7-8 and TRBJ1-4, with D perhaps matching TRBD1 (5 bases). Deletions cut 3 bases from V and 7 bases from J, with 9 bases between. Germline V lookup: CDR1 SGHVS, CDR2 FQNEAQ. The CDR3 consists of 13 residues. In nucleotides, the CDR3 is TGTGCCAGCAGCTTTCGGGGGAGTGAAAAACTGTTTTTT. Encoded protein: CASSFRGSEKLFF.

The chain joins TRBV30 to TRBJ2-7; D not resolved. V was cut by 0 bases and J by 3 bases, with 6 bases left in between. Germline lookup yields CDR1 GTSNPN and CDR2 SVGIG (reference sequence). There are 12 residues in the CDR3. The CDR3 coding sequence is TGTGCCTGGAGTGTACATCTCTACGAGCAGTACTTC. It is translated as CAWSVHLYEQYF.

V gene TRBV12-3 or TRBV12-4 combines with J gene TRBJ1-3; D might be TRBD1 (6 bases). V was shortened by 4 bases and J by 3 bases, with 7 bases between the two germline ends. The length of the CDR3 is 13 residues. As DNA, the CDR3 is TGTGCCAGCAGTTGGGGACATGGAAACACCATATATTTT. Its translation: CASSWGHGNTIYF.